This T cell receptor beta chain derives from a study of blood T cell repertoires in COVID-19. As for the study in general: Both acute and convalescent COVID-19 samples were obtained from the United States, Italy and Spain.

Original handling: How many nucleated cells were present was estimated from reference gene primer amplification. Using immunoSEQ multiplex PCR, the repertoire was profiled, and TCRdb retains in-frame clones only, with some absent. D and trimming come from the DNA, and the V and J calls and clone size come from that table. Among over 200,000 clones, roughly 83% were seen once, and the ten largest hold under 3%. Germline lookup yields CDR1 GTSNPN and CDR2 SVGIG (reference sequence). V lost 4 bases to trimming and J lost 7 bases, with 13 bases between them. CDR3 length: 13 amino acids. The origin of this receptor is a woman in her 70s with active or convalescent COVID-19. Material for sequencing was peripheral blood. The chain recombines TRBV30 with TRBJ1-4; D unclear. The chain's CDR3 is CAWNKGGTEKLFF. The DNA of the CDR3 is TGTGCCTGGAACAAGGGAGGTACTGAAAAACTGTTTTTT. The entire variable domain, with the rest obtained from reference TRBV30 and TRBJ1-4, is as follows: SQTIHQWPATLVQPVGSPLSLECTVEGTSNPNLYWYRQAAGRGLQLLFYSVGIGQISSEVPQNLSASRPQDRQFILSSKKLLLSDSGFYLCAWNKGGTEKLFFGSGTQLSVL.